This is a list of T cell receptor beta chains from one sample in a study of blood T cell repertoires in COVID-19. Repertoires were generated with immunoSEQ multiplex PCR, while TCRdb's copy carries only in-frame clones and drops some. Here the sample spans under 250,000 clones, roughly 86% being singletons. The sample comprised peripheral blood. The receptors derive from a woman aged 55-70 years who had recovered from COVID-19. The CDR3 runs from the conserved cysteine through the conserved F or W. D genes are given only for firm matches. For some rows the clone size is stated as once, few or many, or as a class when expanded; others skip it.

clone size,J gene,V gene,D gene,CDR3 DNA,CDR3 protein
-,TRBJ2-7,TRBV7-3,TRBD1,TGTGCCAGCAGCCCGCGGGACAGGGGTTATTCCAACGAGCAGTACTTC,CASSPRDRGYSNEQYF
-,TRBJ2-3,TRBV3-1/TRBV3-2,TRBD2,TGTGCCAGCAGCCCCCAATTACCCGGGGGGGGCACAGATACGCAGTATTTT,CASSPQLPGGGTDTQYF
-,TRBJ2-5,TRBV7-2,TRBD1,TGTGCCAGCAGCACGACTCAGACAGGGATCGCGAAGACCCAGTACTTC,CASSTTQTGIAKTQYF
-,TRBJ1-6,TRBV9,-,TGTGCCAGCAGCGTTGGGCCAGGGAGGGGTTCACCCCTCCACTTT,CASSVGPGRGSPLHF
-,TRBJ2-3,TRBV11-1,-,TGTGCCAGCAGCCCAAGTGGGACTCGCACAGATACGCAGTATTTT,CASSPSGTRTDTQYF
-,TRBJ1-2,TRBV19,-,TGTGCCAGTAGTGCATTACAGGGATGGTATGGCTACACCTTC,CASSALQGWYGYTF
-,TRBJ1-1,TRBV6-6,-,TGTGCCAGCAGTTACTCCGCCAGCGCGAACACTGAAGCTTTCTTT,CASSYSASANTEAFF
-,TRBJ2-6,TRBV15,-,TGTGCCACCAGCAGGGTCGGAGCAGGGAAACCTGGGGCCAACGTCCTGACTTTC,CATSRVGAGKPGANVLTF
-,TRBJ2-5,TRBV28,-,TGTGCCAGCAGTGCAGGGGGCGGGAGAGAGACCCAGTACTTC,CASSAGGGRETQYF
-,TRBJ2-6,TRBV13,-,TGTGCCAGCAGCTTAGTCCACTCTGGGGCCAACGTCCTGACTTTC,CASSLVHSGANVLTF
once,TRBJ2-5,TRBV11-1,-,TGTGCCAGCAGCTTATCTGTACAAGAGACCCAGTACTTC,CASSLSVQETQYF
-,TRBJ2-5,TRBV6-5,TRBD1,TGTGCCAGCACCGGACAGGGGTGGGAGACCCAGTACTTC,CASTGQGWETQYF
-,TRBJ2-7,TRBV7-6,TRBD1,TGTGCCAGCAGCTTATCCCGGGACAGGGGGACCGAGCAGTACTTC,CASSLSRDRGTEQYF
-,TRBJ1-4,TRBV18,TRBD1,TGTGCCAGCTCACCAGGCAGGGGGATTCTGACTGAAAAACTGTTTTTT,CASSPGRGILTEKLFF
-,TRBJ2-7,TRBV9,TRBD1,TGTGCCAGCAGCGTAAGGTCCGGACAGGGGCCCTACGAGCAGTACTTC,CASSVRSGQGPYEQYF
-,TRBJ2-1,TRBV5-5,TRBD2,TGTGCCAGCAGCTTGGAACTAGCGGGGGCGGAGGATGAGCAGTTCTTC,CASSLELAGAEDEQFF
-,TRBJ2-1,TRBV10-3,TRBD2,TGTGCCATCACGGAGGGACTAGCGGGCCCCAATGAGCAGTTCTTC,CAITEGLAGPNEQFF
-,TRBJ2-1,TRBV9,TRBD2,TGTGCCAGCAGCGTAGGACCGGGACTAGCGAGGGAGCAGTTCTTC,CASSVGPGLAREQFF
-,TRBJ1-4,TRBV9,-,TGTGCCAGCAGCGTCCAGGCGGGGAAGGAAAAACTGTTTTTT,CASSVQAGKEKLFF
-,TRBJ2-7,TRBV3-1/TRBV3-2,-,TGTGCCAGCAGCCCGGGGTTTAGCTCCTACGAGCAGTACTTC,CASSPGFSSYEQYF
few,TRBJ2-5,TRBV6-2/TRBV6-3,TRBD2,TGTGCCAGCAGCCCAGGGCGGGGGGGCCCAGAGACCCAGTACTTC,CASSPGRGGPETQYF
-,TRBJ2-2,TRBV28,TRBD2,TGTGCCAGCGGCCGGGGGGACACCGGGGAGCTGTTTTTT,CASGRGDTGELFF
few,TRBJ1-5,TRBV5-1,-,TGCGCCAGCAGCTTTGACAGCATAGATCAGCCCCAGCATTTT,CASSFDSIDQPQHF
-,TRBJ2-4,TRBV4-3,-,TGCGCCAGCAGCCAAGATCTGGGAGGAGGCAAAAACATTCAGTACTTC,CASSQDLGGGKNIQYF
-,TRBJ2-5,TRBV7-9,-,TGTGCCAGCAGCTTAGTAAGCGGACCCCAGCAAGAGACCCAGTACTTC,CASSLVSGPQQETQYF
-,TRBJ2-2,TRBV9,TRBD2,TGTGCCAGCAGCGTACACGGGGGGGCGAACACCGGGGAGCTGTTTTTT,CASSVHGGANTGELFF
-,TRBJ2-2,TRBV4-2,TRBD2,TGTGCCAGCAGTGCGGTTGGACTAGCAGTCACCGGGGAGCTGTTTTTT,CASSAVGLAVTGELFF
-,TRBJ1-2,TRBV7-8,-,TGTGCCAGCAGCCCCGGGGGCTATGGCTACACCTTC,CASSPGGYGYTF
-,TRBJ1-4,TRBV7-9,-,TGTGCCAGCAGCCTCGCCCGCGGGACTAATGAAAAACTGTTTTTT,CASSLARGTNEKLFF
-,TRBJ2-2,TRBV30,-,TGTGCCTGGAGTTATCCAAGGAGGGAATTAGCCGGGGAGCTGTTTTTT,CAWSYPRRELAGELFF
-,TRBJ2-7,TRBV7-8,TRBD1,TGTGCCAGCAGCCCAAGGACAGGGAGCTCCTACGAGCAGTACTTC,CASSPRTGSSYEQYF
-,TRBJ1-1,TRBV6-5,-,TGTGCCAGCAGTTACGGGCCTACGGCTGAAGCTTTCTTT,CASSYGPTAEAFF
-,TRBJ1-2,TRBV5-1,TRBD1,TGCGCCAGCAGCTTTCAACAGGGGGCGGAGGGCTACACCTTC,CASSFQQGAEGYTF